This is a list of T cell receptor beta chains from one sample in a study of blood T cells in healthy people across ages. TCRdb re-analysed the 5' RACE reads in MiXCR, keeping a single row per CDR3 protein. The sample has 600,000 to 1,000,000 distinct CDR3 sequences; 25% are singletons. The same data also went into a second study, on T cells of mothers and their children.

The source material was blood. The receptors derive from a boy aged 10-17 years in good health. Both conserved end residues are part of each CDR3. D genes are given only for firm matches. Clone size is stated in some rows and not others, as once, few, many or a class when expanded.

>TRBV9|few|TRBJ2-1|TRBD1
TGTGCCAGCAGCGTACGTACTAAGACAGGGGGCTACAATGAGCAGTTCTTC
CASSVRTKTGGYNEQFF
>TRBV6-5|once|TRBJ2-7|NA
TGTGCCAGCCAGGGAGGTAGCTCCTACGAGCAGTACTTC
CASQGGSSYEQYF
>TRBV20-1|few|TRBJ2-3|TRBD2
TGCAGTGCTATGGCCGGGACTAGCATAGATACGCAGTATTTT
CSAMAGTSIDTQYF
>TRBV2|NA|TRBJ2-7|NA
TGTGCCAGCAGGCCCAGTCTATACGAGCAGTACTTC
CASRPSLYEQYF
>TRBV7-8|few|TRBJ2-5|TRBD1
TGTGCCAGCAGCTTAGTTTCTACAGGGGGGCCAGAGACCCAGTACTTC
CASSLVSTGGPETQYF
>TRBV7-2|NA|TRBJ1-4|NA
TGTGCCAGCAGTCAGGGAGGGGTTAATGAAAAACTGTTTTTT
CASSQGGVNEKLFF
>TRBV10-3|NA|TRBJ2-3|NA
TGTGCCATCAGTGAGGTCGGTGTGGACACAGATACGCAGTATTTT
CAISEVGVDTDTQYF
>TRBV7-6|NA|TRBJ2-7|NA
TGTGCCAGCAGCTCACCCGCCGGGCAGGGGAGCTCCTACGAGCAGTACTTC
CASSSPAGQGSSYEQYF
>TRBV7-9|few|TRBJ2-3|NA
TGTGCCAGCAGCAGAGTCCGGGCCGCAGATACGCAGTATTTT
CASSRVRAADTQYF
>TRBV5-1|NA|TRBJ2-5|NA
TGCGCCAGCAGCTCTCTTCCCAACCAAGAGACCCAGTACTTC
CASSSLPNQETQYF
>TRBV13|NA|TRBJ1-3|TRBD1
TGTGCCAGCAGCCCCCAGGGGGCGGACACCATATATTTT
CASSPQGADTIYF
>TRBV4-2|few|TRBJ2-4|NA
TGTGCCAGCAGCCTTCCCTCCTTGAGTGGGGCCCGCAAAAACATTCAGTACTTC
CASSLPSLSGARKNIQYF
>TRBV28|NA|TRBJ1-2|NA
TGTGCCAGCAGTTTCATAGGGATGAATGCCAACTATGGCTACACCTTC
CASSFIGMNANYGYTF
>TRBV27|NA|TRBJ2-7|TRBD1
TGTGCCAGCAGTTTATCGGGACAGGGTAGCTCCTACGAGCAGTACTTC
CASSLSGQGSSYEQYF